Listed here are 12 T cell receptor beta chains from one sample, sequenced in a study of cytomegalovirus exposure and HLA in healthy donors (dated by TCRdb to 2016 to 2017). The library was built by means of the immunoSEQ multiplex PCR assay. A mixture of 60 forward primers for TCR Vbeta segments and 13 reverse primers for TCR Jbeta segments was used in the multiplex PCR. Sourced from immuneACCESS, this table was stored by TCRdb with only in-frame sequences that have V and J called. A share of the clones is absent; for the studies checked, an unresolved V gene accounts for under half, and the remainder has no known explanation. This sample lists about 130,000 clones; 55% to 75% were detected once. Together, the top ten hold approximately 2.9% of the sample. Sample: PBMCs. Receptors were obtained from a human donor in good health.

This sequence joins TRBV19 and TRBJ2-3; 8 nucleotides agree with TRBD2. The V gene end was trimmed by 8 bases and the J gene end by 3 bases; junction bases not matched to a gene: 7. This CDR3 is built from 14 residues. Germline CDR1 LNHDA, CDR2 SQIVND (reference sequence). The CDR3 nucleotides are TGTGCCAGTTCCCCGGCGGGAGGAACAGATACGCAGTATTTT. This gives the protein CASSPAGGTDTQYF.

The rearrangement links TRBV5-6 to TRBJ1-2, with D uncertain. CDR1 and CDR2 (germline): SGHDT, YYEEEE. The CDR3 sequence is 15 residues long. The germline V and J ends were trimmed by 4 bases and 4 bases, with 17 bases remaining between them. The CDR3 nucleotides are TGTGCCAGCAGCCCCAAATCAGGCAAGATCTATGGCTACACCTTC. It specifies CASSPKSGKIYGYTF.

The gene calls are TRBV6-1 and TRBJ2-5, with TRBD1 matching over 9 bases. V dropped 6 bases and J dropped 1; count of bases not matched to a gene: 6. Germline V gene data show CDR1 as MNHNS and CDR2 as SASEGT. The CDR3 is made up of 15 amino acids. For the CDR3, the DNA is TGTGCCAGCAGCCTACCGGGACAGGGCCAAGAGACCCAGTACTTC. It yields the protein CASSLPGQGQETQYF.

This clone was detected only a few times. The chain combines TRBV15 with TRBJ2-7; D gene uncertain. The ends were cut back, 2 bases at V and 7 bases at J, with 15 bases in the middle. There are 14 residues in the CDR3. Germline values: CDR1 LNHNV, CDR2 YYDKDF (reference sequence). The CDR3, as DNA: TGTGCCACCAGCAGATTCCAGGCTGCTAATGAGCAGTACTTC. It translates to CATSRFQAANEQYF.

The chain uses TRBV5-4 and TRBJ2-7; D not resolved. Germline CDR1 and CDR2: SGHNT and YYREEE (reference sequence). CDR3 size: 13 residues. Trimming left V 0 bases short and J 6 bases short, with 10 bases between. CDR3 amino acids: CASSLAATGEQYF. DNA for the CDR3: TGTGCCAGCAGCTTGGCCGCTACCGGCGAGCAGTACTTC. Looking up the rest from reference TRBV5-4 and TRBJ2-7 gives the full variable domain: ETGVTQSPTHLIKTRGQQVTLRCSSQSGHNTVSWYQQALGQGPQFIFQYYREEENGRGNFPPRFSGLQFPNYSSELNVNALELDDSALYLCASSLAATGEQYFGPGTRLTVT.

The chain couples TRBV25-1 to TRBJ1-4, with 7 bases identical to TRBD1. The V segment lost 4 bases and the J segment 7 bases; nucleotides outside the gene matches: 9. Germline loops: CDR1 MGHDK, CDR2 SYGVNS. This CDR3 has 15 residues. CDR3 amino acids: CASSGPRQGSEKLFF. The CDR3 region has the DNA TGTGCCAGCAGTGGCCCCCGACAGGGCTCTGAAAAACTGTTTTTT.

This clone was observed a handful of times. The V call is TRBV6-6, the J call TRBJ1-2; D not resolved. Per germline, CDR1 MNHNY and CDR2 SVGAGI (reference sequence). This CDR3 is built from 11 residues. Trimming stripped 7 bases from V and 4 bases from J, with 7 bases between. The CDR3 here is CASKSVYGYTF. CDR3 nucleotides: TGTGCCAGCAAATCGGTCTATGGCTACACCTTC.

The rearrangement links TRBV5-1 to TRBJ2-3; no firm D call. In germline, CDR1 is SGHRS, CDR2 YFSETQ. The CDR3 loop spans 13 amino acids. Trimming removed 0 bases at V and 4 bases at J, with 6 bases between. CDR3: CASSLDYPDTQYF. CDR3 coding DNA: TGCGCCAGCAGCTTGGACTACCCAGATACGCAGTATTTT.

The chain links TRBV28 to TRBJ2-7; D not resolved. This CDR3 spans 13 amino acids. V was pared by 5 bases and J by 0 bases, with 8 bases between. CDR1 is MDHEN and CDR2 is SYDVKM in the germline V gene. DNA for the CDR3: TGTGCCAGCAGTGTACATCCCTCCTACGAGCAGTACTTC. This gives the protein CASSVHPSYEQYF.

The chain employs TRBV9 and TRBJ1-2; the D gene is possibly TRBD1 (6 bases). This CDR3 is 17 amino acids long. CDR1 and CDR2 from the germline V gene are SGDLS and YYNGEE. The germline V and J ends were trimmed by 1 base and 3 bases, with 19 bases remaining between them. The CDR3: CASSVRAAGDIYYGYTF. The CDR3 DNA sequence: TGTGCCAGCAGCGTAAGGGCGGCAGGGGACATTTACTATGGCTACACCTTC. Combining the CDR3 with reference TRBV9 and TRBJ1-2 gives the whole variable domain DSGVTQTPKHLITATGQRVTLRCSPRSGDLSVYWYQQSLDQGLQFLIQYYNGEERAKGNILERFSAQQFPDLHSELNLSSLELGDSALYFCASSVRAAGDIYYGYTFGSGTRLTVV.

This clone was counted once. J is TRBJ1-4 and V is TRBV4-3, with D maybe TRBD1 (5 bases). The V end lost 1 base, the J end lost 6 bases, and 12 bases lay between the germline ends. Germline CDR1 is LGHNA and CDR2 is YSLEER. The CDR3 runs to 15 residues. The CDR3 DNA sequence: TGCGCCAGCAGCCAAGGGCAGGGCATTGATGAAAAACTGTTTTTT. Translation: CASSQGQGIDEKLFF.

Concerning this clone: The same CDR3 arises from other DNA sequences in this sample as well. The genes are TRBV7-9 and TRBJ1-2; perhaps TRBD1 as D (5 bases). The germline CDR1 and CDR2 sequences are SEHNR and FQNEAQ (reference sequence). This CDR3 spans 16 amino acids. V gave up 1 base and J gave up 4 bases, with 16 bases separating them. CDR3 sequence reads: CASSLDVRGLTYGYTF. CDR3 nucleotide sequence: TGTGCCAGCAGCTTAGACGTCCGGGGACTTACCTATGGCTACACCTTC.